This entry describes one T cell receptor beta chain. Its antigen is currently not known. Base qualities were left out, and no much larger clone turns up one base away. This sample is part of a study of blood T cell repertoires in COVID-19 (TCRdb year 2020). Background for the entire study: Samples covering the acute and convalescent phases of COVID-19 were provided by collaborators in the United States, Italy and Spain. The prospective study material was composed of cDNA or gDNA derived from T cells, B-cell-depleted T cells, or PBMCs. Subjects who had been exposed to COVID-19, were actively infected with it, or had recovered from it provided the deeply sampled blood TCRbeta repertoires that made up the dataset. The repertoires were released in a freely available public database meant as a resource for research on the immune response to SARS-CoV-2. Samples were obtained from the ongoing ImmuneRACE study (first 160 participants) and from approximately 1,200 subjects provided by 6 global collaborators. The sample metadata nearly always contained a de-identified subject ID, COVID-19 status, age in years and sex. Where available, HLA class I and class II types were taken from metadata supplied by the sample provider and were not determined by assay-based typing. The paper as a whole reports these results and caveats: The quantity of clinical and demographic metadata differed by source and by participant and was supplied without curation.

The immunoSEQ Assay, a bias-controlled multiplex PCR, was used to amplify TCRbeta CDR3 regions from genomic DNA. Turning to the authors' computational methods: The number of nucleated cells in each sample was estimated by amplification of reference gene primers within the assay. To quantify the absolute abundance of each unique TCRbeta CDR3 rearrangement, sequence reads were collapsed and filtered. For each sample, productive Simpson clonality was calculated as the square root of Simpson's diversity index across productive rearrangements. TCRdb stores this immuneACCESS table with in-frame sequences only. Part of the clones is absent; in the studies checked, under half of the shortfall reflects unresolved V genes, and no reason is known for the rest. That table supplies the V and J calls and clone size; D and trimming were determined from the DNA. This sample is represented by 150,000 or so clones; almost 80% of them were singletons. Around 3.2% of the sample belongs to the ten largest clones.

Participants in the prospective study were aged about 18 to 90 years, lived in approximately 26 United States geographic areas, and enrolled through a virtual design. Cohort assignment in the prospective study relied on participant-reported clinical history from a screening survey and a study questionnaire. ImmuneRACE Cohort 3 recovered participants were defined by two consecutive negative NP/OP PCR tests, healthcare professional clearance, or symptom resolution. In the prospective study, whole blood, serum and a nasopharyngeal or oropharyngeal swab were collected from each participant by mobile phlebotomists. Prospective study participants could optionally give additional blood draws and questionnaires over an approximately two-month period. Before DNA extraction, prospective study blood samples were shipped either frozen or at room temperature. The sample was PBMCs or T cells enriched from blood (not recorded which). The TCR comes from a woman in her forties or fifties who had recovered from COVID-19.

This receptor carries the CDR3 CASSPGQGITEAFF. The nucleotides read TGTGCCAGCTCCCCAGGGCAGGGGATCACTGAAGCTTTCTTT. Rearrangement joined TRBV18 to TRBJ1-1, with a weak D call of TRBD1 (6 bases match). In the germline V gene, CDR1 corresponds to KGHSH and CDR2 to LQKENI. A distance of 15 bases separates the germline ends of V and J, which lose 6 bases and 4 bases respectively. The CDR3 numbers 14 residues from cysteine through phenylalanine. Only the CDR3 part of the read is kept: 42 bases, read in frame from the first base.